A selection of T cell receptor beta chains follows, all from one sample in a study of CD8 T cells in Susac syndrome. Via MiXCR, TCRdb re-called the immunoSEQ multiplex PCR reads, giving one row per CDR3 protein. The sample holds around 280,000 distinct CDR3 sequences, 90% to 95% seen once. Sample: CD4+ T cells from PBMCs. Source of these receptors: a human donor with multiple sclerosis. Each CDR3 is given with its conserved first and last residue. A D gene is named only where the DNA matches it firmly. Where a row states a size, it is once, few, many or the class of an expanded clone; other rows omit it.

size	V	D	J	CDR3	DNA
-	TRBV11-1	TRBD1	TRBJ2-2	CASSQDRANTGELFF	TGTGCCAGCAGCCAGGACAGGGCGAACACCGGGGAGCTGTTTTTT
-	TRBV7-2	TRBD1	TRBJ1-4	CASSSIRGRGPGNEKLFF	TGTGCCAGCAGCTCTATCCGCGGCAGGGGGCCTGGTAATGAAAAACTGTTTTTT
-	TRBV25-1	-	TRBJ2-1	CASSPDQGFYNEQFF	TGTGCCAGCAGTCCAGACCAGGGTTTCTACAATGAGCAGTTCTTC
-	TRBV5-1	-	TRBJ1-4	CASSTSGLRNEKLFF	TGCGCCAGCAGCACTTCAGGGCTGAGGAATGAAAAACTGTTTTTT
-	TRBV2	-	TRBJ1-5	CASSETGTNYQPQHF	TGTGCCAGCAGTGAAACCGGCACGAACTATCAGCCCCAGCATTTT
-	TRBV14	TRBD2	TRBJ2-5	CASSTGLAGFQETQYF	TGTGCCAGCAGCACGGGACTAGCGGGCTTCCAAGAGACCCAGTACTTC
-	TRBV4-1	-	TRBJ2-3	CASSQAKSGDTQYF	TGCGCCAGCAGCCAAGCGAAGAGCGGAGATACGCAGTATTTT
-	TRBV3-1	TRBD1	TRBJ2-2	CASSQLGTGANTGELFF	TGTGCCAGCAGCCAACTAGGGACAGGGGCGAACACCGGGGAGCTGTTTTTT
-	TRBV6-1	-	TRBJ2-7	CASSGLEGGRYEQYF	TGTGCCAGCAGTGGGTTAGAGGGTGGAAGATACGAGCAGTACTTC
once	TRBV30	TRBD1	TRBJ1-6	CAWSVRQGDSPLHF	TGTGCCTGGAGTGTACGTCAGGGGGATTCACCCCTCCACTTT
-	TRBV7-8	TRBD2	TRBJ2-1	CASSLDRAGGRNEQFF	TGTGCCAGCAGCTTAGATCGAGCGGGAGGGCGCAATGAGCAGTTCTTC
-	TRBV30	-	TRBJ1-2	CAWSVSTLGYTF	TGTGCCTGGAGTGTTTCGACCCTCGGCTACACCTTC
-	TRBV20-1	-	TRBJ2-1	CSARLPRRGNEQFF	TGCAGTGCTAGGTTGCCCCGGAGGGGTAATGAGCAGTTCTTC
-	TRBV28	-	TRBJ1-2	CASSSKGPANGYTF	TGTGCCAGCAGTTCCAAGGGGCCAGCTAATGGCTACACCTTC
-	TRBV29-1	TRBD1	TRBJ1-2	CSVEGDGQGKLGGYTF	TGCAGCGTTGAGGGCGATGGACAGGGTAAACTGGGTGGCTACACCTTC
-	TRBV5-4	TRBD1	TRBJ2-5	CASSQPGPGGETQYF	TGTGCCAGCAGCCAGCCGGGCCCAGGGGGAGAGACCCAGTACTTC
-	TRBV5-1	TRBD1	TRBJ1-5	CAKEGQNSSNQPQHF	TGCGCCAAGGAGGGACAGAACTCTAGCAATCAGCCCCAGCATTTT
-	TRBV6-1	TRBD1	TRBJ2-2	CASSGTGTGYTGELFF	TGTGCCAGCAGTGGGACCGGGACAGGGTACACCGGGGAGCTGTTTTTT
-	TRBV3-1	-	TRBJ1-4	CASSQVSGGSEKLFF	TGTGCCAGCAGCCAGGTATCTGGAGGGAGTGAAAAACTGTTTTTT